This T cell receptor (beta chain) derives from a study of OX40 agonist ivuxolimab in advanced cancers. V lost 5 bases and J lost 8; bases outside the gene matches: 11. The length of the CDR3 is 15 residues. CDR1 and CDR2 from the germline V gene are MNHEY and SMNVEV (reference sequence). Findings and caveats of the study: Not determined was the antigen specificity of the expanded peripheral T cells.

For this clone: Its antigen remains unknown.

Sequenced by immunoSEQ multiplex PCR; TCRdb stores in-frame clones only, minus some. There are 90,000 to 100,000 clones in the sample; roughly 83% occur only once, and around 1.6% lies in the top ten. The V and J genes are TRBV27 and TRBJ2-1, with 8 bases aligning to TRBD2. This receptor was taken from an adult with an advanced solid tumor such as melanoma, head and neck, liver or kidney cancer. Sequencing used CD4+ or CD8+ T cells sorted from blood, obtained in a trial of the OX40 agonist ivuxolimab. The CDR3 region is CASSGRSGRMDEQFF. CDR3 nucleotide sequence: TGTGCCAGCAGTGGTCGAAGCGGGAGAATGGATGAGCAGTTCTTC.